The rows below give T cell receptor beta chains drawn from one sample of a study of blood T cell repertoires in COVID-19. Libraries were prepared by immunoSEQ multiplex PCR; TCRdb keeps only in-frame clonotypes and omits some of them. This table has 50,000 to 70,000 clones, approximately 84% appearing once. Sequenced input: peripheral blood. These receptors were obtained from a man between 70 and 80 years old with active COVID-19. The CDR3 runs from the conserved cysteine through the conserved F or W. The D gene is left open where the match is weak. Size values are once, few and many counts, or a class for expanded clones, and some rows have none.

abundance: NA; len: 14; d_gene: NA; v_gene: TRBV18; j_gene: TRBJ1-5; CDR3aa: CASSRTDSNQPQHF; CDR3nt: TGTGCCAGCTCAAGGACAGATAGCAATCAGCCCCAGCATTTT
abundance: NA; len: 16; d_gene: TRBD2; v_gene: TRBV4-3; j_gene: TRBJ2-1; CDR3aa: CASSQGLASGNNEQFF; CDR3nt: TGCGCCAGCAGCCAAGGTTTGGCTAGCGGAAACAATGAGCAGTTCTTC
abundance: NA; len: 11; d_gene: NA; v_gene: TRBV6-2/TRBV6-3; j_gene: TRBJ2-7; CDR3aa: CASSLNYEQYF; CDR3nt: TGTGCCAGCAGCCTTAACTACGAGCAGTACTTC
abundance: NA; len: 15; d_gene: TRBD2; v_gene: TRBV11-3; j_gene: TRBJ2-4; CDR3aa: CASSFGTSGPNIQYF; CDR3nt: TGTGCCAGCAGCTTTGGGACTAGCGGGCCAAACATTCAGTACTTC
abundance: once; len: 13; d_gene: NA; v_gene: TRBV6-5; j_gene: TRBJ2-1; CDR3aa: CASSYLQGNEQFF; CDR3nt: TGTGCCAGCAGTTACCTACAGGGTAATGAGCAGTTCTTC
abundance: NA; len: 18; d_gene: TRBD1; v_gene: TRBV10-2; j_gene: TRBJ1-1; CDR3aa: CASSDSGTGGRGRTEAFF; CDR3nt: TGCGCCAGCAGTGACTCCGGGACAGGGGGCAGGGGGAGGACTGAAGCTTTCTTT
abundance: NA; len: 16; d_gene: TRBD1; v_gene: TRBV9; j_gene: TRBJ2-3; CDR3aa: CASSVDWAGGTDTQYF; CDR3nt: TGTGCCAGCAGCGTAGACTGGGCAGGGGGAACAGATACGCAGTATTTT
abundance: NA; len: 13; d_gene: NA; v_gene: TRBV28; j_gene: TRBJ1-2; CDR3aa: CASSLGGPYGYTF; CDR3nt: TGTGCCAGCAGTTTGGGGGGTCCTTATGGCTACACCTTC
abundance: NA; len: 16; d_gene: TRBD1; v_gene: TRBV28; j_gene: TRBJ1-6; CDR3aa: CASSFAGTANDSPLHF; CDR3nt: TGTGCCAGCAGTTTCGCCGGGACAGCTAACGATTCACCCCTCCACTTT
abundance: NA; len: 14; d_gene: NA; v_gene: TRBV5-5; j_gene: TRBJ2-5; CDR3aa: CASSLTGYRQTQYF; CDR3nt: TGTGCCAGCAGCTTGACTGGCTACAGACAGACCCAGTACTTC
abundance: NA; len: 17; d_gene: TRBD2; v_gene: TRBV9; j_gene: TRBJ2-3; CDR3aa: CASSATTSGRPTDTQYF; CDR3nt: TGTGCCAGCAGCGCCACAACTAGCGGGAGACCCACAGATACGCAGTATTTT
abundance: NA; len: 18; d_gene: NA; v_gene: TRBV19; j_gene: TRBJ1-5; CDR3aa: CASSPAAGGGNSNQPQHF; CDR3nt: TGTGCCAGTAGTCCCGCTGCGGGCGGAGGAAATAGCAATCAGCCCCAGCATTTT
abundance: NA; len: 14; d_gene: NA; v_gene: TRBV6-6; j_gene: TRBJ2-1; CDR3aa: CASSKLATYNEQFF; CDR3nt: TGTGCCAGCAGTAAACTAGCAACCTACAATGAGCAGTTCTTC
abundance: NA; len: 15; d_gene: TRBD2; v_gene: TRBV9; j_gene: TRBJ2-1; CDR3aa: CASSVLGLVGGEQFF; CDR3nt: TGTGCCAGCAGCGTTTTAGGACTAGTCGGTGGCGAGCAGTTCTTC
abundance: NA; len: 13; d_gene: TRBD1; v_gene: TRBV7-2; j_gene: TRBJ1-1; CDR3aa: CASRTQGDTEAFF; CDR3nt: TGTGCCAGCAGGACGCAGGGGGACACTGAAGCTTTCTTT
abundance: NA; len: 14; d_gene: NA; v_gene: TRBV7-2; j_gene: TRBJ1-2; CDR3aa: CASSLAGERNGYTF; CDR3nt: TGTGCCAGCAGCTTGGCAGGGGAGAGGAATGGCTACACCTTC
abundance: NA; len: 14; d_gene: TRBD1; v_gene: TRBV15; j_gene: TRBJ2-5; CDR3aa: CATSRTGVGETQYF; CDR3nt: TGTGCCACCAGCAGGACAGGGGTGGGAGAGACCCAGTACTTC
abundance: NA; len: 14; d_gene: TRBD2; v_gene: TRBV5-1; j_gene: TRBJ2-5; CDR3aa: CASSSGLAEETQYF; CDR3nt: TGCGCCAGCAGCTCGGGACTAGCGGAAGAGACCCAGTACTTC
abundance: NA; len: 15; d_gene: NA; v_gene: TRBV7-2; j_gene: TRBJ2-3; CDR3aa: CASSLGGSGTDTQYF; CDR3nt: TGTGCCAGCAGCTTAGGAGGGTCTGGCACAGATACGCAGTATTTT
abundance: few; len: 16; d_gene: TRBD1; v_gene: TRBV5-1; j_gene: TRBJ1-1; CDR3aa: CASSLMTGQMNTEAFF; CDR3nt: TGCGCCAGCAGCCTAATGACAGGGCAAATGAACACTGAAGCTTTCTTT
abundance: once; len: 15; d_gene: TRBD1; v_gene: TRBV7-2; j_gene: TRBJ2-3; CDR3aa: CVSSLGQGATDTQYF; CDR3nt: TGTGTCAGCAGTTTGGGACAGGGGGCGACAGATACGCAGTATTTT
abundance: once; len: 13; d_gene: NA; v_gene: TRBV7-2; j_gene: TRBJ1-1; CDR3aa: CASSSQENTEAFF; CDR3nt: TGTGCCAGCAGCTCACAGGAGAACACTGAAGCTTTCTTT
abundance: NA; len: 11; d_gene: NA; v_gene: TRBV28; j_gene: TRBJ2-7; CDR3aa: CATSRGYEQYF; CDR3nt: TGTGCCACCTCTAGAGGCTACGAGCAGTACTTC
abundance: NA; len: 16; d_gene: TRBD1; v_gene: TRBV5-1; j_gene: TRBJ1-4; CDR3aa: CASSLLSGTGDEKLFF; CDR3nt: TGCGCCAGCAGCTTGCTCTCCGGTACAGGGGATGAAAAACTGTTTTTT
abundance: NA; len: 16; d_gene: NA; v_gene: TRBV15; j_gene: TRBJ2-7; CDR3aa: CATSRRAGAGNHEQYF; CDR3nt: TGTGCCACCAGCAGGAGGGCAGGAGCTGGAAACCACGAGCAGTACTTC
abundance: NA; len: 14; d_gene: NA; v_gene: TRBV4-2; j_gene: TRBJ2-3; CDR3aa: CASSQEGREDTQYF; CDR3nt: TGTGCCAGCAGCCAAGAAGGGCGGGAAGATACGCAGTATTTT
abundance: once; len: 16; d_gene: NA; v_gene: TRBV18; j_gene: TRBJ2-5; CDR3aa: CASSRKILDSGETQYF; CDR3nt: TGTGCCAGCTCTCGGAAGATTCTAGATAGCGGAGAGACCCAGTACTTC
abundance: few; len: 17; d_gene: TRBD1; v_gene: TRBV5-8; j_gene: TRBJ1-1; CDR3aa: CASTPTGVFSVSTEAFF; CDR3nt: TGTGCCAGCACCCCGACAGGGGTTTTTTCGGTCAGCACTGAAGCTTTCTTT
abundance: NA; len: 12; d_gene: NA; v_gene: TRBV6-2/TRBV6-3; j_gene: TRBJ2-7; CDR3aa: CASSYPAYEQYF; CDR3nt: TGTGCCAGCAGTTACCCTGCGTACGAGCAGTACTTC
abundance: NA; len: 15; d_gene: TRBD1; v_gene: TRBV7-2; j_gene: TRBJ1-4; CDR3aa: CASSLGQGSGEKLFF; CDR3nt: TGTGCCAGCAGCTTGGGACAGGGGTCGGGAGAAAAACTGTTTTTT
abundance: NA; len: 16; d_gene: TRBD2; v_gene: TRBV6-5; j_gene: TRBJ2-3; CDR3aa: CASSSSTSGRTDTQYF; CDR3nt: TGTGCCAGCAGTTCCTCCACTAGCGGGAGGACAGATACGCAGTATTTT
abundance: NA; len: 16; d_gene: TRBD2; v_gene: TRBV24-1; j_gene: TRBJ2-3; CDR3aa: CATSDSSGSSTDTQYF; CDR3nt: TGTGCCACCAGTGACTCTAGCGGGAGTAGCACAGATACGCAGTATTTT
abundance: NA; len: 17; d_gene: TRBD1; v_gene: TRBV4-2; j_gene: TRBJ1-6; CDR3aa: CASSQDPPGQGYSPLHF; CDR3nt: TGTGCCAGCAGCCAAGATCCTCCGGGACAGGGGTATTCACCCCTCCACTTT
abundance: NA; len: 15; d_gene: TRBD1; v_gene: TRBV6-5; j_gene: TRBJ2-5; CDR3aa: CASSYLTGGGETQYF; CDR3nt: TGTGCCAGCAGTTACCTGACAGGGGGTGGGGAGACCCAGTACTTC
abundance: NA; len: 15; d_gene: TRBD2; v_gene: TRBV7-2; j_gene: TRBJ2-5; CDR3aa: CASSPGTSGTETQYF; CDR3nt: TGTGCCAGCAGCCCCGGGACTAGCGGGACGGAGACCCAGTACTTC
abundance: NA; len: 15; d_gene: TRBD2; v_gene: TRBV30; j_gene: TRBJ2-2; CDR3aa: CAWSVRGLAVGELFF; CDR3nt: TGTGCCTGGAGTGTACGGGGACTAGCAGTCGGGGAGCTGTTTTTT
abundance: NA; len: 16; d_gene: TRBD2; v_gene: TRBV24-1; j_gene: TRBJ2-5; CDR3aa: CATSGVAGGLKETQYF; CDR3nt: TGTGCCACCAGTGGGGTAGCGGGAGGACTTAAAGAGACCCAGTACTTC
abundance: NA; len: 14; d_gene: NA; v_gene: TRBV19; j_gene: TRBJ2-7; CDR3aa: CASSIAGTSYEQYF; CDR3nt: TGTGCCAGTAGTATAGCCGGGACTTCCTACGAGCAGTACTTC
abundance: NA; len: 13; d_gene: NA; v_gene: TRBV19; j_gene: TRBJ1-1; CDR3aa: CASSGQLNTEAFF; CDR3nt: TGTGCCAGTAGCGGACAGTTGAACACTGAAGCTTTCTTT
abundance: NA; len: 14; d_gene: NA; v_gene: TRBV23-1; j_gene: TRBJ2-1; CDR3aa: CASSQLAANNEQFF; CDR3nt: TGCGCCAGCAGTCAATTAGCAGCCAACAATGAGCAGTTCTTC